The source of this T cell receptor beta chain is a study of cytomegalovirus exposure and HLA in healthy donors. Among the donors, all were healthy bone marrow donors. CDR3 size: 13 residues. Trimming took 0 bases from V and 5 from J, leaving 7 bases between them. Per germline, CDR1 MDHEN and CDR2 SYDVKM. The PCR had 60 Vbeta and 13 Jbeta primers. Method: immunoSEQ multiplex PCR; TCRdb's copy keeps in-frame clones and lacks some. The table has roughly 130,000 clones, approximately 74% seen once; the top ten hold 4.3%. Sequenced input: PBMCs. This TCR came from a man aged 18 to 30 in good health and CMV-seropositive. The chain employs TRBV28 and TRBJ1-1; D call uncertain. As DNA, the CDR3 is TGTGCCAGCAGTTTATGGGGGAGTACTGAAGCTTTCTTT. This gives the protein CASSLWGSTEAFF. The entire variable domain, with the rest obtained from reference TRBV28 and TRBJ1-1, is as follows: DVKVTQSSRYLVKRTGEKVFLECVQDMDHENMFWYRQDPGLGLRLIYFSYDVKMKEKGDIPEGYSVSREKKERFSLILESASTNQTSMYLCASSLWGSTEAFFGQGTRLTVV.